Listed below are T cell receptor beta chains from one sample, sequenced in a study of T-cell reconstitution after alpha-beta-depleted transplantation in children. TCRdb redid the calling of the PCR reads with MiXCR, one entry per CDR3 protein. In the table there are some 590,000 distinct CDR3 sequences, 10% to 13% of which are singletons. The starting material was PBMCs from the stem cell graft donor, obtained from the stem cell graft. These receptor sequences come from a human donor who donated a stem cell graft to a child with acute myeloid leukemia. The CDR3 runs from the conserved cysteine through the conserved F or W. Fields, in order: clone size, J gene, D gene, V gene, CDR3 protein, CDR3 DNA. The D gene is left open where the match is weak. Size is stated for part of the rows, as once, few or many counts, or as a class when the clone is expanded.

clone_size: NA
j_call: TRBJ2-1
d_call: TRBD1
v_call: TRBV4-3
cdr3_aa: CASSQVGPGQGWNNEQFF
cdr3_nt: TGCGCCAGCAGCCAAGTTGGGCCGGGACAGGGGTGGAACAATGAGCAGTTCTTC

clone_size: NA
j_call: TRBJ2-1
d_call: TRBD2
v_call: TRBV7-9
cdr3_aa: CASSPRLAGGFNEQFF
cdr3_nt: TGTGCCAGCAGCCCTCGGCTAGCGGGAGGTTTTAATGAGCAGTTCTTC

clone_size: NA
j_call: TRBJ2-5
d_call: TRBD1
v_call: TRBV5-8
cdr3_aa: CASSLASAGGTQETQYF
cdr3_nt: TGTGCCAGCAGCTTGGCCTCGGCAGGGGGAACTCAAGAGACCCAGTACTTC

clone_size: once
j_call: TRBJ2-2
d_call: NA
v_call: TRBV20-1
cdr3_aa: CSLQSRGLSGGELFF
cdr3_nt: TGCAGTCTCCAAAGCAGGGGACTATCTGGCGGGGAGCTGTTTTTT

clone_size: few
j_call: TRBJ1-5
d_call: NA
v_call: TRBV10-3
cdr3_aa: CAISDGNQPQHF
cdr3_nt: TGTGCCATCAGTGACGGCAATCAGCCCCAGCATTTT

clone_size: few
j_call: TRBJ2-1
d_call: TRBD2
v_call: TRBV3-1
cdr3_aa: CASSGASGGSEQFF
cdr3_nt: TGTGCCAGCAGCGGGGCTAGCGGGGGGAGTGAGCAGTTCTTC

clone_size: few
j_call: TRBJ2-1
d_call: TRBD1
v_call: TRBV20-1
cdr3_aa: CSARDRGGPYNEQFF
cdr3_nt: TGCAGTGCTAGAGATCGAGGGGGCCCCTACAATGAGCAGTTCTTC

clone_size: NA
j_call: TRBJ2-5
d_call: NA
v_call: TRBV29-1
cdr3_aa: CSGRGLQETQYF
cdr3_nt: TGCAGCGGTAGGGGCCTACAAGAGACCCAGTACTTC

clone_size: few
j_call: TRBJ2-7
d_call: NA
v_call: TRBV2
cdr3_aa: CASSYSAGSYEQYF
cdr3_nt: TGTGCCAGCAGTTACAGTGCTGGCTCCTACGAGCAGTACTTC

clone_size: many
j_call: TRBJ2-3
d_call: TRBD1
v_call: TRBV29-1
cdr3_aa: CSVNRRGLRTDTQYF
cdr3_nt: TGCAGCGTTAACCGCAGGGGGCTCCGCACAGATACGCAGTATTTT

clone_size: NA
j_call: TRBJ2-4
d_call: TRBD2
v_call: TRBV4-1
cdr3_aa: CASSQDLAGLAGAKAKNIQYF
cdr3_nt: TGCGCCAGCAGCCAAGATCTGGCCGGACTAGCGGGAGCTAAGGCCAAAAACATTCAGTACTTC

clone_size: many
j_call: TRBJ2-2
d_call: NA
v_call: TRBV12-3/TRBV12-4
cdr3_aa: CASSLQGGGFTGELFF
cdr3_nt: TGTGCCAGCAGCCTACAGGGGGGAGGGTTTACCGGGGAGCTGTTTTTT

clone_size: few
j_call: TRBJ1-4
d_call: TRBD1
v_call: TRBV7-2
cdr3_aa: CASSLEGTGDEKLFF
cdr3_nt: TGTGCCAGCAGCTTAGAAGGGACAGGGGATGAAAAACTGTTTTTT

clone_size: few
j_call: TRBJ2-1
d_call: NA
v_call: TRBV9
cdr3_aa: CASSADPDTNEQFF
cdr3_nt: TGTGCCAGCAGCGCCGACCCAGACACCAATGAGCAGTTCTTC

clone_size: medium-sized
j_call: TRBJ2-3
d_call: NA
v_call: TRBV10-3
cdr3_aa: CAIRFGGFTDTQYF
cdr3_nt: TGTGCCATCAGATTTGGGGGATTCACAGATACGCAGTATTTT

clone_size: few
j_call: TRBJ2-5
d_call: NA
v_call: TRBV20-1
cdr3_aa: CSASGTQYF
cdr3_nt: TGCAGCGCTTCGGGGACCCAGTACTTC

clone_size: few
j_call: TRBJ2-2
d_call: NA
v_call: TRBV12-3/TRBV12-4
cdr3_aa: CASSLGGLGGAGELFF
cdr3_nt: TGTGCCAGCAGTTTGGGGGGTTTAGGGGGTGCCGGGGAGCTGTTTTTT

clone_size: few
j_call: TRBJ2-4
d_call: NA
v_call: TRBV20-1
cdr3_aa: CSARVKNIQYF
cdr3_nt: TGCAGTGCTAGAGTTAAAAACATTCAGTACTTC

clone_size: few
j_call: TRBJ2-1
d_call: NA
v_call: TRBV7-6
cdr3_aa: CASSSVGGRNEQFF
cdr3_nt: TGTGCCAGCAGTAGTGTCGGGGGTAGGAATGAGCAGTTCTTC

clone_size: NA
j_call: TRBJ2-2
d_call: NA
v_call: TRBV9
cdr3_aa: CASSVGSRGTGELFF
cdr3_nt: TGTGCCAGCAGCGTCGGGAGTAGAGGAACCGGGGAGCTGTTTTTT

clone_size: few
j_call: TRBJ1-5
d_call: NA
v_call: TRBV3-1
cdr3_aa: CASSLDKSRPQHF
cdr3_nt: TGTGCCAGCAGCCTCGACAAGTCGAGGCCCCAGCATTTT

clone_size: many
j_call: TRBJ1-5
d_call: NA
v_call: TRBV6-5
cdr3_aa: CASTPSGGNQPQHF
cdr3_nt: TGTGCCAGCACTCCGAGCGGCGGCAATCAGCCCCAGCATTTT

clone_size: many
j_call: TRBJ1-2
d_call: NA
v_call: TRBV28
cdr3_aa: CASSLISDYGYTF
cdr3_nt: TGTGCCAGCAGTTTAATCTCGGACTATGGCTACACCTTC

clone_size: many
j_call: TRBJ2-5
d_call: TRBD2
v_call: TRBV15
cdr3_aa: CATSRGRGGETQYF
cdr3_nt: TGTGCCACCAGCAGAGGCCGGGGGGGAGAGACCCAGTACTTC

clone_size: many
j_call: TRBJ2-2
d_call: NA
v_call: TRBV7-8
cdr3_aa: CASSPRPVSGELFF
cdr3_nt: TGTGCCAGCAGCCCCAGACCTGTGTCCGGGGAGCTGTTTTTT

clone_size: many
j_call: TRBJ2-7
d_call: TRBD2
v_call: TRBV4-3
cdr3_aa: CASSQAAGAYEQYF
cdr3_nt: TGCGCCAGCAGCCAAGCAGCGGGAGCCTACGAGCAGTACTTC